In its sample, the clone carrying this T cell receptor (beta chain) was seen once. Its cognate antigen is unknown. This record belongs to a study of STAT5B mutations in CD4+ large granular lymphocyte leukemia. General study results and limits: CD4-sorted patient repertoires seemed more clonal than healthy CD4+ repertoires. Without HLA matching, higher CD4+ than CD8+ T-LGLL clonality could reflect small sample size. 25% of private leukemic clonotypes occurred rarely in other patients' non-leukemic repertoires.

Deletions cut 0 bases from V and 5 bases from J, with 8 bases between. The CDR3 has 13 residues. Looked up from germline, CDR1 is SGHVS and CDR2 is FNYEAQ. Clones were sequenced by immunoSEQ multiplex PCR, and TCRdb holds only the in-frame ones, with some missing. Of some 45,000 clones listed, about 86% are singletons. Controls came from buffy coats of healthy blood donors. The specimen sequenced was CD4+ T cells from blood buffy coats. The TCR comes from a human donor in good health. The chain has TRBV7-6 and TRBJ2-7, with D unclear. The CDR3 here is CASSLARQHEQYF. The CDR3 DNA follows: TGTGCCAGCAGCTTAGCTCGGCAGCACGAGCAGTACTTC.